These 9 T cell receptor beta chains came from one sample sequenced in a study of T cell responses to AZD1222 COVID-19 vaccine. Only in-frame clones appear in the TCRdb table, and some are missing; sequencing was by immunoSEQ multiplex PCR. The sample contains approximately 100,000 clones, around nine tenths of which appear only once. The source was peripheral blood, collected 28 days after the second dose of the MenACWY control vaccine. The receptors stem from an adult who received the MenACWY meningococcal vaccine as a control.

CDR3 amino acids: CASSYTVSNQPQHF. CDR3 DNA: TGTGCCAGCAGTTATACGGTGAGCAATCAGCCCCAGCATTTT. V is TRBV6-2 or TRBV6-3 and J is TRBJ1-5; D ambiguous. Germline values: CDR1 MNHEY, CDR2 SVGEGT. The V and J ends lost 3 bases and 1 base respectively, with 7 bases between them. This CDR3 has 14 amino acids.

The chain combines TRBV2 with TRBJ2-7; D gene uncertain. V lost 4 bases to trimming and J lost 5 bases, with 9 bases between them. The germline V gene has CDR1 SNHLY and CDR2 FYNNEI. The CDR3 extends over 12 amino acids. The CDR3 sequence: CASSVQEDEQYF. In DNA, the CDR3 is TGTGCCAGCAGTGTCCAGGAAGACGAGCAGTACTTC. Using reference TRBV2 and TRBJ2-7 for the parts outside the CDR3, the full variable domain is EPEVTQTPSHQVTQMGQEVILRCVPISNHLYFYWYRQILGQKVEFLVSFYNNEISEKSEIFDDQFSVERPDGSNFTLKIRSTKLEDSAMYFCASSVQEDEQYFGPGTRLTVT.

This chain links TRBV7-2 with TRBJ2-1; 11 bases align to TRBD2. Germline lookup yields CDR1 SGHTA and CDR2 FQGNSA. This CDR3 region has 16 residues. The V gene end was trimmed by 5 bases and the J gene end by 8 bases; junction bases not matched to a gene: 11. Here the CDR3 DNA reads TGTGCCAGCAGCCCGATAGCGGGGGGGCTCAGCGATGAGCAGTTCTTC. Translating it yields CASSPIAGGLSDEQFF.

This clone has only a few counts. V and J are TRBV7-2 and TRBJ2-1; 8 nucleotides align to TRBD2. The CDR3 has 14 amino acids. The V segment lost 5 bases and the J segment 6 bases; nucleotides outside the gene matches: 6. CDR1 SGHTA and CDR2 FQGNSA come from the germline V gene. This CDR3 is CASSPRGGRNEQFF. The CDR3 nucleotides are TGTGCCAGCAGCCCCCGCGGGGGGCGCAATGAGCAGTTCTTC.

The CDR3 here is CSVGQGRIEQFF. The CDR3 DNA follows: TGCAGCGTTGGACAGGGCCGAATCGAGCAGTTCTTC. The genes are TRBV29-1 and TRBJ2-1, with 7 bases that match TRBD1. The CDR3 consists of 12 residues. Germline CDR1 and CDR2: SQVTM and ANQGSEA. Trimming cost V 4 bases and J 10 bases; bases outside gene matches: 7.

V usage is TRBV28 and J usage is TRBJ1-4; no reliable D call. This CDR3 comprises 13 residues. With 8 bases removed from V and 4 bases from J, the gap between germline ends came to 11 bases. Germline CDR1 is MDHEN and CDR2 is SYDVKM. In nucleotides, the CDR3 is TGTGCCAGCGGCACAGTCCGTAATGAAAAACTGTTTTTT. It specifies CASGTVRNEKLFF.

The chain employs TRBV5-1 and TRBJ1-2, with D possibly TRBD1 on 5 matching bases. CDR1 and CDR2 (germline): SGHRS, YFSETQ. Trimming removed 2 bases at V and 5 bases at J, with 16 bases between. The CDR3 contains 15 residues. The CDR3 DNA follows: TGCGCCAGCAGCTTCGACAGAGGGGCCCCTTATGGCTACACCTTC. Its protein is CASSFDRGAPYGYTF.

This clone was seen a handful of times. This chain links TRBV24-1 with TRBJ1-1; 11 bases map to TRBD1. V shed 10 bases, J shed 0 bases, and the junction held 6 bases outside the gene matches. The CDR3 totals 15 residues. Germline V gene lookup returns CDR1 KGHDR and CDR2 SFDVKD. DNA of the CDR3: TGTGCCACTCCACCGGGACAGGGGGTGAACACTGAAGCTTTCTTT. This sequence encodes CATPPGQGVNTEAFF.

The chain carries TRBV7-9 and TRBJ1-2, with D perhaps TRBD1 (5 bases). There are 13 residues in the CDR3. The V and J ends lost 5 bases and 5 bases respectively, with 12 bases between them. Per the germline V gene, CDR1 is SEHNR and CDR2 is FQNEAQ (reference sequence). CDR3: CASSPDSSYGYTF. The CDR3 coding sequence is TGTGCCAGCAGCCCAGACAGTTCTTATGGCTACACCTTC. Full variable domain (outside the CDR3, taken from reference TRBV7-9 and TRBJ1-2): DTGVSQNPRHKITKRGQNVTFRCDPISEHNRLYWYRQTLGQGPEFLTYFQNEAQLEKSRLLSDRFSAERPKGSFSTLEIQRTEQGDSAMYLCASSPDSSYGYTFGSGTRLTVV.